These 27 T cell receptor beta chains were sequenced from one sample in a study of blood T cell repertoires in COVID-19. The data were produced by immunoSEQ multiplex PCR, yet TCRdb's version contains in-frame clones alone and is incomplete. The sample yields 200,000 to 300,000 clones, more than 75% seen once. Input material: peripheral blood. These receptor sequences come from a woman aged 60-70 years with COVID-19, enrolled during active disease.

This clone was counted once. Different DNA sequences within this sample yield the same CDR3. This chain links TRBV7-9 with TRBJ2-1; 9 bases are shared with TRBD2. CDR1 SEHNR and CDR2 FQNEAQ come from the germline V gene (reference sequence). V was pared by 0 bases and J by 8 bases, with 5 bases of the junction left unmatched. The CDR3 extends over 15 amino acids. CDR3 nucleotide sequence: TGTGCCAGCAGCTTAGCTAGCGGGAGTGTAGATGAGCAGTTCTTC. Translated: CASSLASGSVDEQFF. Drawing the rest from reference TRBV7-9 and TRBJ2-1, the complete variable domain is DTGVSQNPRHKITKRGQNVTFRCDPISEHNRLYWYRQTLGQGPEFLTYFQNEAQLEKSRLLSDRFSAERPKGSFSTLEIQRTEQGDSAMYLCASSLASGSVDEQFFGPGTRLTVL.

The rearrangement joins TRBV28 to TRBJ2-5; 12 nucleotides line up with TRBD1. Germline CDR1 and CDR2: MDHEN and SYDVKM. This CDR3 is 16 amino acids long. V was pared by 5 bases and J by 4 bases, with 8 bases of the junction left unmatched. This CDR3 is CASSRTGTGGPETQYF. DNA for the CDR3: TGTGCCAGCAGTCGAACGGGGACAGGGGGCCCAGAGACCCAGTACTTC.

The rearrangement links TRBV6-2 or TRBV6-3 to TRBJ1-3; no firm D call. Trimming shortened V by 2 bases and J by 0 bases, and 11 bases separated the two germline ends. From germline, CDR1 is MNHEY and CDR2 SVGEGT. The CDR3 extends over 16 amino acids. CDR3 region: CASSYDWAPSGNTIYF. CDR3 DNA sequence: TGTGCCAGCAGTTACGATTGGGCGCCCTCTGGAAACACCATATATTTT.

The chain is built from TRBV27 and TRBJ2-1, with 14 bases fitting TRBD2. The ends lost 4 bases at V and 5 bases at J; junction bases unmatched: 13. The CDR3 loop spans 19 amino acids. Germline-derived CDR1 and CDR2 are MNHEY and SMNVEV (reference sequence). CDR3: CASSSITIRTSGRHNEQFF. The CDR3 DNA reads as TGTGCCAGCAGTTCAATCACCATCAGGACTAGCGGGAGGCACAATGAGCAGTTCTTC.

Details on this clone: The sample holds other DNA sequences that translate to the same CDR3. J is TRBJ1-3 and V is TRBV27, with a tentative D call TRBD1 (5 bases). Trimming pared 4 bases from V and 2 bases from J, leaving 6 bases between. Germline V gives CDR1 MNHEY, CDR2 SMNVEV (reference sequence). This CDR3 region has 13 residues. The CDR3 protein is CASSSGPGNTIYF. In DNA, the CDR3 is TGTGCCAGCAGTTCAGGGCCTGGAAACACCATATATTTT.

The rearrangement uses TRBV7-6 and TRBJ2-7; 7 bases fit TRBD2. V was pared by 5 bases and J by 1 base, with 14 bases of the junction left unmatched. CDR1 SGHVS and CDR2 FNYEAQ come from the germline V gene. The CDR3 has 17 amino acids. CDR3 in amino acids: CASSNRGASGKSYEQYF. The CDR3 coding sequence is TGTGCCAGCAGCAATAGAGGGGCTAGCGGCAAATCCTACGAGCAGTACTTC.

The chain joins TRBV4-1 to TRBJ1-1; TRBD1 agrees at 7 bases. CDR3 size: 14 residues. From germline, CDR1 is MGHRA and CDR2 YSYEKL. Unmatched junction bases numbered 3, after V lost 1 base and J lost 4 bases. Written as DNA, the CDR3 is TGCGCCAGCAGCCAAGGACAGGGCCTCACTGAAGCTTTCTTT. Residues: CASSQGQGLTEAFF.

V is TRBV29-1 and J is TRBJ2-2; 9 bases are a match to TRBD2. There are 15 residues in the CDR3. Trimming removed 4 bases from V and 3 bases from J; junction bases left unmatched: 6. The V gene's germline CDR1 is SQVTM and CDR2 ANQGSEA. The CDR3 DNA follows: TGCAGCGTTGCCCTAGCGGGACTTTACACCGGGGAGCTGTTTTTT. Its protein is CSVALAGLYTGELFF.

The chain employs TRBV7-6 and TRBJ2-1, with D possibly matching TRBD1 (6 bases). This CDR3 region has 16 residues. Trimming shortened V by 1 base and J by 0 bases, and 10 bases separated the two germline ends. Germline lookup yields CDR1 SGHVS and CDR2 FNYEAQ. The CDR3 bases are TGTGCCAGCAGCTTAGGTGGGGGCGGCTCCTACAATGAGCAGTTCTTC. Its translation is CASSLGGGGSYNEQFF.

This chain joins TRBV6-5 and TRBJ1-6, with a possible D match to TRBD1 (5 bases). V shed 7 bases and J shed 5 bases, with 15 bases lying between them. The CDR3 covers 15 residues. Germline loops: CDR1 MNHEY, CDR2 SVGAGI. DNA for the CDR3: TGTGCCAGCATCCTCTCGGGACTTCATAATTCACCCCTCCACTTT. Its protein is CASILSGLHNSPLHF.

This chain connects TRBV18 to TRBJ2-7, with 9 bases aligning to TRBD1. CDR1 and CDR2 (germline): KGHSH, LQKENI. The J segment lost 6 bases and the V segment lost 4 bases, leaving 19 bases of the junction unmatched. This CDR3 comprises 18 residues. The CDR3 reads CASSQRKTGGYQLGEQYF. The CDR3, as DNA: TGTGCCAGCTCACAAAGAAAGACAGGGGGGTACCAGTTAGGCGAGCAGTACTTC.

V and J are TRBV4-3 and TRBJ2-3; TRBD2 matches at 10 bases. V dropped 5 bases and J dropped 10; count of bases not matched to a gene: 6. CDR1 is LGHNA and CDR2 is YSLEER in the germline V gene. CDR3 length: 13 residues. For the CDR3, the DNA is TGCGCCAGCAGCACAAGCGGGAGGGCCTCGCAGTATTTT. Translating it yields CASSTSGRASQYF.

In this sample, this clone turned up many times. V and J are TRBV2 and TRBJ2-1, with D perhaps TRBD1 (6 bases). Trimming took off 6 bases at V and 1 base at J, with 10 bases between the two ends. This CDR3 has 14 residues. The germline V gene encodes CDR1 SNHLY and CDR2 FYNNEI. Written as DNA, the CDR3 is TGTGCCAGCAGGAGGGGGATTTCCTACAATGAGCAGTTCTTC. Protein product: CASRRGISYNEQFF.

The V call is TRBV27, the J call TRBJ2-1, with D unclear. Trimming pared 2 bases from V and 4 bases from J, leaving 9 bases between. Germline assignment: CDR1 MNHEY and CDR2 SMNVEV (reference sequence). There are 14 residues in the CDR3. For the CDR3, the DNA is TGTGCCAGCAGTTTAGGTCGGTCGTACAATGAGCAGTTCTTC. This codes for CASSLGRSYNEQFF.

This clone was counted at least ten times. CDR3 in amino acids: CTSSHTTSGSGTGELFF. CDR3 bases: TGCACCAGCAGCCATACAACTAGCGGGAGTGGGACCGGGGAGCTGTTTTTT. V gene TRBV1 combines with J gene TRBJ2-2; TRBD2 was called by the table and not checked on the DNA. TRBV1 is tagged as a pseudogene. The CDR3 consists of 17 residues.

This chain connects TRBV7-2 to TRBJ1-5; the match to TRBD1 covers 7 bases. V was pared by 4 bases and J by 5 bases, with 5 bases of the junction left unmatched. The CDR3 has 14 amino acids. Germline loops: CDR1 SGHTA, CDR2 FQGNSA. CDR3: CASSSTGSDQPQHF. Here the CDR3 DNA reads TGTGCCAGCAGCTCGACAGGGTCGGATCAGCCCCAGCATTTT.

This rearrangement joins TRBV5-1 to TRBJ2-1; 7 positions agree with TRBD2. The V segment lost 4 bases and the J segment 6 bases; nucleotides outside the gene matches: 10. The CDR3 runs to 15 residues. Looked up from germline, CDR1 is SGHRS and CDR2 is YFSETQ. This CDR3 reads CASSRGTGTINEQFF. As DNA, the CDR3 is TGCGCCAGCAGCCGAGGGACCGGGACTATCAATGAGCAGTTCTTC.

The chain carries TRBV28 and TRBJ2-1; D remains unclear. Germline values: CDR1 MDHEN, CDR2 SYDVKM. V was clipped by 6 bases and J by 3 bases, with 12 bases between them. The CDR3 contains 14 residues. This CDR3 is CASRTGSYYNEQFF. DNA for the CDR3: TGTGCCAGCAGAACCGGGTCTTACTACAATGAGCAGTTCTTC.

The V gene is TRBV7-2, the J gene TRBJ2-1, with D uncertain. The germline V gene encodes CDR1 SGHTA and CDR2 FQGNSA. The CDR3 extends over 12 amino acids. Trimming shortened V by 2 bases and J by 5 bases, and 4 bases separated the two germline ends. This CDR3 is CASSLQDNEQFF. The CDR3 region has the DNA TGTGCCAGCAGCTTACAGGACAATGAGCAGTTCTTC.

The chain has TRBV28 and TRBJ2-2, with TRBD2 identical over 16 bases. Per germline, CDR1 MDHEN and CDR2 SYDVKM. The CDR3 length is 19 residues. The junction had 12 bases not matched to a gene; V was cut back by 5 bases and J by 6 bases. CDR3 amino acids: CASSPGTSGRAGFSGELFF. In nucleotides, the CDR3 is TGTGCCAGCAGTCCCGGGACTAGCGGGAGGGCCGGGTTTTCCGGGGAGCTGTTTTTT.

CDR3 sequence reads: CSASISGSWETQYF. DNA of the CDR3: TGCAGTGCTAGTATCAGCGGGAGTTGGGAGACCCAGTACTTC. This chain links TRBV20-1 with TRBJ2-5; TRBD2 aligns across 8 bases. The trim removed 3 bases at V and 5 bases at J, leaving 8 bases unmatched. From germline, CDR1 is DFQATT and CDR2 SNEGSKA (reference sequence). CDR3 length equals 14 residues.

The gene calls are TRBV29-1 and TRBJ2-1; no clear D gene. In germline, CDR1 is SQVTM, CDR2 ANQGSEA. The CDR3 is made up of 11 amino acids. V lost 4 bases and J 4 bases, leaving 5 bases between the germline ends. In DNA form, the CDR3 reads TGCAGCGTTGGGAGTTACAATGAGCAGTTCTTC. Its translation: CSVGSYNEQFF.

V and J are TRBV19 and TRBJ1-4; 7 positions match TRBD1. The CDR3 length is 15 residues. The germline V gene encodes CDR1 LNHDA and CDR2 SQIVND (reference sequence). After removal of 5 bases from V and 5 bases from J, the junction contained 8 bases not matched to a gene. The CDR3 reads CASSVQGQRNEKLFF. Written as DNA, the CDR3 is TGTGCCAGTAGTGTTCAGGGACAGCGAAATGAAAAACTGTTTTTT.

V and J are TRBV5-1 and TRBJ1-2; D not certain. Per germline, CDR1 SGHRS and CDR2 YFSETQ. V was pared by 0 bases and J by 6 bases, with 9 bases between. The CDR3 extends over 13 amino acids. The CDR3 DNA sequence: TGCGCCAGCAGCTTGGCCGGGGAGCATGGCTACACCTTC. The encoded protein is CASSLAGEHGYTF.

The chain is built from TRBV18 and TRBJ2-3; D is unclear. Germline CDR1 reads KGHSH; CDR2 reads LQKENI. The CDR3 sequence is 13 residues long. V gave up 3 bases and J gave up 10 bases, with 14 bases separating them. CDR3 sequence reads: CASSPSLSAAQYF. CDR3 nucleotides: TGTGCCAGCTCACCGAGTTTGTCGGCGGCGCAGTATTTT.

The gene calls are TRBV9 and TRBJ2-2; D is possibly TRBD2 (6 bases). Trimming removed 2 bases at V and 3 bases at J, with 11 bases between. Looked up from germline, CDR1 is SGDLS and CDR2 is YYNGEE. The CDR3 contains 15 residues. CDR3 DNA: TGTGCCAGCAGCGTCTCGTGGGGGGACACCGGGGAGCTGTTTTTT. Amino acids: CASSVSWGDTGELFF.

The CDR3 DNA reads as TGTGCCAGCAGAGTCACGGTGAGCTCCTACGAGCAGTACTTC. Translating it yields CASRVTVSSYEQYF. The chain couples TRBV28 to TRBJ2-7; the D is unclear. The CDR3 extends over 14 amino acids. V lost 6 bases, J lost 0 bases, and 12 bases lay in between. CDR1 is MDHEN, CDR2 SYDVKM, per germline. Full variable domain (missing parts from reference TRBV28 and TRBJ2-7): DVKVTQSSRYLVKRTGEKVFLECVQDMDHENMFWYRQDPGLGLRLIYFSYDVKMKEKGDIPEGYSVSREKKERFSLILESASTNQTSMYLCASRVTVSSYEQYFGPGTRLTVT.